This is a list of T cell receptor beta chains from one sample in a study of T cell changes during pregnancy in multiple sclerosis. Repertoires were generated with immunoSEQ multiplex PCR, while TCRdb's copy carries only in-frame clones and drops some. The sample lists approximately 110,000 clones, 90% to 95% occurring once. This specimen consisted of peripheral blood, obtained after pregnancy. The receptor source for this set is a female donor with multiple sclerosis, enrolled in a pregnancy study. CDR3s include the opening cysteine and the closing phenylalanine or tryptophan. A D gene is named only where the DNA matches it firmly. For some rows the clone size is stated as once, few or many, or as a class when expanded; others skip it.

>.|TRBJ1-1|TRBV27|.
TGTGCCAGCAGCCCCACAGGTGGTCAGGCGTCGAACACTGAAGCTTTCTTT
CASSPTGGQASNTEAFF
>.|TRBJ2-7|TRBV11-3|.
TGTGCCAGCAGCTCGTCGGAGGGGAACGAGCAGTACTTC
CASSSSEGNEQYF
>.|TRBJ1-2|TRBV7-2|TRBD1
TGTGCCAGCAGCTTAGGCAGGGGGCTATCTGATACCTTATATGGCTACACCTTC
CASSLGRGLSDTLYGYTF
>once|TRBJ1-1|TRBV9|TRBD1
TGTGCCAGCAGCGCCCAGGGACAGGGGGTAACTGAAGCTTTCTTT
CASSAQGQGVTEAFF
>.|TRBJ2-1|TRBV29-1|.
TGCAGCGTTGCTTTGCCGTCGCACGGCAATGAGCAGTTCTTC
CSVALPSHGNEQFF
>once|TRBJ2-7|TRBV5-1|.
TGCGCCAGCAGCGCCAGGGCAGCGGGCGAGCAGTACTTC
CASSARAAGEQYF
>.|TRBJ1-1|TRBV6-1|TRBD1
TGTGCCAGCAGTGAAAGGGGGCCCACTGAAGCTTTCTTT
CASSERGPTEAFF
>.|TRBJ2-3|TRBV5-1|TRBD2
TGCGCCAGCAGCCAGGGACTAGCGGGGATCACTGATACGCAGTATTTT
CASSQGLAGITDTQYF
>once|TRBJ2-1|TRBV11-1|.
TGTGCCAGCAGCCTCGACCTCCTACAGGGCACCTCCTACAATGAGCAGTTCTTC
CASSLDLLQGTSYNEQFF
>.|TRBJ1-2|TRBV6-1|.
TGTGCCAGCAGTGGGGCTCGGGAGAAGAGCCCCTATGGCTACACCTTC
CASSGAREKSPYGYTF
>.|TRBJ2-2|TRBV4-1|.
TGCGCCAGCAGCCAAGTGGGGCCCAGGGCGAACACCGGGGAGCTGTTTTTT
CASSQVGPRANTGELFF
>.|TRBJ1-5|TRBV19|TRBD1
TGTGCCAGTGGCTGGGGGGGACAGGGGTTCGGTCAGCCCCAGCATTTT
CASGWGGQGFGQPQHF
>.|TRBJ1-2|TRBV15|.
TGTGCCACCAGCAGAGATAATAGGAGCGGCTACACCTTC
CATSRDNRSGYTF
>.|TRBJ1-1|TRBV7-9|.
TGTGCCAGCAGCTTTATGTCTGAAGCTTTCTTT
CASSFMSEAFF
>.|TRBJ1-5|TRBV15|.
TGTGCCACCAGCAGCCGCACAGAGTACAATCAGCCCCAGCATTTT
CATSSRTEYNQPQHF
>.|TRBJ1-1|TRBV4-1|.
TGCGCCAGCAGCCAAGCACCCAGATTGAACACTGAAGCTTTCTTT
CASSQAPRLNTEAFF
>.|TRBJ2-7|TRBV7-2|.
TGTGCCAGCAGCTTAGGCGGGGCCTACTCCTACGAGCAGTACTTC
CASSLGGAYSYEQYF
>.|TRBJ2-3|TRBV5-1|.
TGCGCCAGCAGCTTGGGCGCTCAGGGTTTCTCCGATACGCAGTATTTT
CASSLGAQGFSDTQYF
>.|TRBJ1-5|TRBV19|TRBD1
TGTGCCAGTAGTATAGATATTGGCAGGGGGGCATCAGGGCCCCAGCATTTT
CASSIDIGRGASGPQHF
>.|TRBJ1-6|TRBV11-2|.
TGTGCCACCTCTCAGGGGTATTCACCCCTCCACTTT
CATSQGYSPLHF
>.|TRBJ2-7|TRBV11-2|.
TGTGCCAGCAGCCCCCCCACGGGACATGGATACGAGCAGTACTTC
CASSPPTGHGYEQYF
>.|TRBJ2-2|TRBV7-8|TRBD2
TGTGCCAGCAGCCTTGGGGGGACTAGCAACACCGGGGAGCTGTTTTTT
CASSLGGTSNTGELFF
>.|TRBJ1-6|TRBV6-6|TRBD1
TGTGCCAGCAGGCGTGGGACAGGGGTTGGAAATTCACCCCTCCACTTT
CASRRGTGVGNSPLHF
>.|TRBJ1-1|TRBV2|TRBD1
TGTGCCAGCAGTCCCGGGACAGGGACTGAAGCTTTCTTT
CASSPGTGTEAFF
>.|TRBJ2-7|TRBV29-1|.
TGCAGCGTTGAATGGGCAGGGAACGAGCAGTACTTC
CSVEWAGNEQYF
>few|TRBJ1-3|TRBV6-1|.
TGTGCCAGCACCCAAGAGGACCCGGGAGGAAACACCATATATTTT
CASTQEDPGGNTIYF
>.|TRBJ2-5|TRBV15|TRBD1
TGTGCCACCAGCGCCCCCGGGACAGGGGTCCAAGAGACCCAGTACTTC
CATSAPGTGVQETQYF
>.|TRBJ1-2|TRBV10-3|.
TGTGCCATCGTCGGAGGCACCGGAAAGTATGGCTACACCTTC
CAIVGGTGKYGYTF
>.|TRBJ2-3|TRBV9|.
TGTGCCAGCAGCGTAGCGGTTAGCACAGATACGCAGTATTTT
CASSVAVSTDTQYF
>.|TRBJ2-2|TRBV15|TRBD1
TGTGCCACCAGCACCGACAGGGGGATTACCGGGGAGCTGTTTTTT
CATSTDRGITGELFF